The source of this T cell receptor beta chain is a study of response to subunit inactivated influenza vaccine (dated by TCRdb to between 2017 and 2018). Describing the broader study: Deep quantitative profiling of the T cell receptor repertoire was used in the study to follow responses to a trivalent subunit inactivated influenza vaccine. Findings and caveats that apply to the study as a whole: According to the authors, only a limited number of new T cells may be recruited by each seasonal influenza vaccination.

Library preparation was by RT-PCR. The sample was run on an Illumina HiSeq 2500. The public reads were reprocessed in TCRdb via fastp at Q25 and MiXCR, keeping in-frame beta chains. Rows are unified per CDR3 protein, each entry keeping the most common DNA and genes. The table for this sample lists over 800,000 distinct CDR3 sequences; less than 25% of them were counted only once. About 9.4% of the sample is held by the ten biggest clonotypes. A word on this clonotype: Its specific antigen is unknown. Per-nucleotide qualities are absent, and no much larger clonotype sits a single base away.

Per the germline V gene, SQVTM is the CDR1 and ANQGSEA is the CDR2. Its CDR3 holds 12 amino acids, cysteine through phenylalanine. The kept DNA is CDR3 alone, 36 bases in frame from the first base. For this chain, trimming is 6 bases at the V end and 7 bases at the J end, and the number of junction bases without a gene match is 9. This receptor was obtained from a man aged 45-65 years who received an inactivated influenza vaccine. Donor details come from another sample of the same person, matched by shared clones. The source was PBMCs from blood, collected 4 to 6 days after vaccination. The chain is encoded by TRBV29-1 joined to TRBJ2-7; 7 bases in the middle match TRBD1. The nucleotide sequence is TGCAGCGTCGACAGGGCGCAGGGGGAGCAGTACTTC. Protein translation: CSVDRAQGEQYF.